This T cell receptor (beta chain) was observed in a study of shared clonotypes between healthy human individuals. This clone was found once. Its cognate antigen is unknown. When replicate PCRs were run on sorted subsets, they used about 200 ng DNA, about 30,000 T cell genomes. Generated by immunoSEQ multiplex PCR, the TCRdb table keeps only in-frame clones and is missing some. The repertoire includes about 1 million clones, about 75% of them detected once, and 1.4% sits in the top ten. Study-level findings and limits: Estimated clonotype richness was generally higher in naive than memory subsets. The diversity represented, both genetic and in exposure history, was limited by few donors. Investigators collected only blood, and repertoires in tissues likely differ.

The germline V gene has CDR1 SNHLY and CDR2 FYNNEI. Losses at the gene ends were 4 bases for V and 10 bases for J; bases not matched to a gene: 6. The CDR3 spans 14 residues. The chain combines TRBV2 with TRBJ1-6; 8 nucleotides agree with TRBD1. The receptor's source is a man younger than 35 in good health. Material: memory CD4+ T cells sorted from blood. Subset indicated: CD45RA-negative fraction. This CDR3 is CASSATGTGSPLHF. The DNA of the CDR3 is TGTGCCAGCAGTGCCACGGGGACAGGATCACCCCTCCACTTT.